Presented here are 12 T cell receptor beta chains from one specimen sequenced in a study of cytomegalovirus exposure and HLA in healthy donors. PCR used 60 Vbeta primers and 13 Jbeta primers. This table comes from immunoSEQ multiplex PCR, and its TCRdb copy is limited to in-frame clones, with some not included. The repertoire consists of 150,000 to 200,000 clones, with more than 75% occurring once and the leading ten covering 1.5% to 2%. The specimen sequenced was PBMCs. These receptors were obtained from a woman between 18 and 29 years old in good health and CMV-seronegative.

Here the CDR3 DNA reads TGTGCCAGCAGTCGCGACTCGGGGGTAGAGACCCAGTACTTC. This gives the protein CASSRDSGVETQYF. The rearrangement links TRBV28 to TRBJ2-5, with a possible D match to TRBD2 (6 bases). Trimming left V 5 bases short and J 4 bases short, with 14 bases between. In germline, CDR1 is MDHEN, CDR2 SYDVKM. The CDR3 contains 14 residues.

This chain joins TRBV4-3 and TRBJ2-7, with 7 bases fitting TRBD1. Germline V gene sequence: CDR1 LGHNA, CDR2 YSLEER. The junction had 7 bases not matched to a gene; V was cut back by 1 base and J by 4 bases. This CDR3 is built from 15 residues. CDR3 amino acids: CASSQARGQPYEQYF. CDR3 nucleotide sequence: TGCGCCAGCAGCCAAGCCCGGGGACAGCCGTACGAGCAGTACTTC.

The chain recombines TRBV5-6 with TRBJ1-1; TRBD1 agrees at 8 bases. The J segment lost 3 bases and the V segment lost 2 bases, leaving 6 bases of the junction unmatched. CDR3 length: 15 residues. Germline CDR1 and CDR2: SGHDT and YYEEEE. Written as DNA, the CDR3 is TGTGCCAGCAGCTTCCGGACAGGGTGGGACACTGAAGCTTTCTTT. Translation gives CASSFRTGWDTEAFF.

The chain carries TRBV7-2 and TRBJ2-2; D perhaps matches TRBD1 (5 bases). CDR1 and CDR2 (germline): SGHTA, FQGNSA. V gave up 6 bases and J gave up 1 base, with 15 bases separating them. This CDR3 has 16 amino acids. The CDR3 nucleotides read TGTGCCAGCAGTTATTCCGCAGGGCGGAACACCGGGGAGCTGTTTTTT. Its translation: CASSYSAGRNTGELFF. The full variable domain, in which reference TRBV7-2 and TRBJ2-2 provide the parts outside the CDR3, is GAGVSQSPSNKVTEKGKDVELRCDPISGHTALYWYRQSLGQGLEFLIYFQGNSAPDKSGLPSDRFSAERTGGSVSTLTIQRTQQEDSAVYLCASSYSAGRNTGELFFGEGSRLTVL.

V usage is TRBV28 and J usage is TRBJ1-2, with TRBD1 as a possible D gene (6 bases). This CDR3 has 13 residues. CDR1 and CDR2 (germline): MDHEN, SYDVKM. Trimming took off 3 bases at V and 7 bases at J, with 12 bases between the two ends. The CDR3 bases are TGTGCCAGCAGTTTCTTGGGGGCAGGTGGCTACACCTTC. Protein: CASSFLGAGGYTF.

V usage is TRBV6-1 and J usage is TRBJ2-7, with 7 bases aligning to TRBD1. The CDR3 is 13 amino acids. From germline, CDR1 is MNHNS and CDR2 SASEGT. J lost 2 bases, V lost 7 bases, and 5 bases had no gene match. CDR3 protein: CASTGTATYEQYF. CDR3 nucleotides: TGTGCCAGCACAGGGACAGCGACCTACGAGCAGTACTTC.

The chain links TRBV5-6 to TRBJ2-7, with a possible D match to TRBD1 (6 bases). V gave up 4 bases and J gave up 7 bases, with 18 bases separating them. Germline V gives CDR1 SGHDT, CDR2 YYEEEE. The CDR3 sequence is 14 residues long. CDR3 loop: CASSPGTPRLEQYF. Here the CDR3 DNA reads TGTGCCAGCAGCCCAGGGACACCTCGATTAGAGCAGTACTTC. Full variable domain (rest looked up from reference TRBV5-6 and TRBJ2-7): DAGVTQSPTHLIKTRGQQVTLRCSPKSGHDTVSWYQQALGQGPQFIFQYYEEEERQRGNFPDRFSGHQFPNYSSELNVNALLLGDSALYLCASSPGTPRLEQYFGPGTRLTVT.

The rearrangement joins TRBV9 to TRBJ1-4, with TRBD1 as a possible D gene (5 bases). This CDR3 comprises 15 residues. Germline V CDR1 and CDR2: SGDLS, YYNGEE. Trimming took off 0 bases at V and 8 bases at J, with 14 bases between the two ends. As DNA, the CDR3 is TGTGCCAGCAGCGTAGGGGCAGGGACTCGCGAAAAACTGTTTTTT. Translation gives CASSVGAGTREKLFF.

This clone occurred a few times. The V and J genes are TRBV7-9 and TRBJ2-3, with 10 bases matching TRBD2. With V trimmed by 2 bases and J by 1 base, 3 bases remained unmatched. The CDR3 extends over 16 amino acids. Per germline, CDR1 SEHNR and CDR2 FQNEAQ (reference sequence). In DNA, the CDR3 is TGTGCCAGCAGCTTATTAGGACTAGCGGGCACAGATACGCAGTATTTT. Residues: CASSLLGLAGTDTQYF.

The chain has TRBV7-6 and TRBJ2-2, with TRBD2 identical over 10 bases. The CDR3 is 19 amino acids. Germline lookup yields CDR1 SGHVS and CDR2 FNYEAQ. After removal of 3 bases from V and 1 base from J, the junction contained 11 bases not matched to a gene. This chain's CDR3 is CASSFEASGRPMNTGELFF. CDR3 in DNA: TGTGCCAGCAGCTTTGAGGCTAGCGGGAGACCTATGAACACCGGGGAGCTGTTTTTT.

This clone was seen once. CDR3 sequence: CASSRTGHYGYTF. CDR3 bases: TGTGCCAGCAGTCGGACAGGGCACTATGGCTACACCTTC. The chain joins TRBV27 to TRBJ1-2; 8 bases are shared with TRBD1. The junction had 2 bases not matched to a gene; V was cut back by 5 bases and J by 3 bases. CDR3 size: 13 residues. Germline loops: CDR1 MNHEY, CDR2 SMNVEV (reference sequence).

The CDR3, as DNA: TGTGCCAGCACCACCACGAGGGAACTATCAGATACGCAGTATTTT. It translates to CASTTTRELSDTQYF. The chain is built from TRBV25-1 and TRBJ2-3; perhaps TRBD2 as D (5 bases). The germline V and J ends were trimmed by 7 bases and 4 bases, with 18 bases remaining between them. The CDR3 sequence is 15 residues long. Germline V gene lookup returns CDR1 MGHDK and CDR2 SYGVNS.